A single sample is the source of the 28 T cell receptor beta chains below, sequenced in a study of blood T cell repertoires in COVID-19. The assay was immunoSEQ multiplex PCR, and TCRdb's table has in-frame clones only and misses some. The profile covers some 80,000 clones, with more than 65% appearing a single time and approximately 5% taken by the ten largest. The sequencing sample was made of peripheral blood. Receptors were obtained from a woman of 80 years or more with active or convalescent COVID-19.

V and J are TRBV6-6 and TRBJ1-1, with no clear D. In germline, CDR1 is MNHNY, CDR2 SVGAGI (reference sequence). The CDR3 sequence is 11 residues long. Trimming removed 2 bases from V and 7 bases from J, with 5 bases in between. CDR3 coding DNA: TGTGCCAGCAGTTACGTGAGTGAAGCTTTCTTT. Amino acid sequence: CASSYVSEAFF.

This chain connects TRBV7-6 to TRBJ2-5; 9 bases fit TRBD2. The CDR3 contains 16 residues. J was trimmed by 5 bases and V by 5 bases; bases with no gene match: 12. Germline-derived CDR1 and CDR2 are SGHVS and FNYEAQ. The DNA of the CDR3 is TGTGCCAGCAGCAGCAGGGGTAGCGGGAGTGGGGAGACCCAGTACTTC. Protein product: CASSSRGSGSGETQYF.

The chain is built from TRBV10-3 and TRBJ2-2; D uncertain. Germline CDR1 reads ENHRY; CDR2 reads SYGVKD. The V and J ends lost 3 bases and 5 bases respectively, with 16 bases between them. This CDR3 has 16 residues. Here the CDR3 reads CAISETVLPMTGELFF. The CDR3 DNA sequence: TGTGCCATCAGTGAAACGGTCCTACCAATGACCGGGGAGCTGTTTTTT.

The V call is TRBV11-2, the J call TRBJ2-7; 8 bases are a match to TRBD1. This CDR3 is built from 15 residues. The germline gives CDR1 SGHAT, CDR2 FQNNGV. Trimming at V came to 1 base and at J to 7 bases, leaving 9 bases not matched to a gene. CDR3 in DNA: TGTGCCAGCAGCTTAGCGGGCAGGGGGCTAAGAGAGCAGTACTTC. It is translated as CASSLAGRGLREQYF.

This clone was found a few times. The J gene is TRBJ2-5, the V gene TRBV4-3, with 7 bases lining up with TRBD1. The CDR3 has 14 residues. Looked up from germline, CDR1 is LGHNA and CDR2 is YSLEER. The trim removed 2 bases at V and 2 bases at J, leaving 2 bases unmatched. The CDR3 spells CASSQRQGQETQYF. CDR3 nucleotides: TGCGCCAGCAGCCAACGACAGGGTCAAGAGACCCAGTACTTC.

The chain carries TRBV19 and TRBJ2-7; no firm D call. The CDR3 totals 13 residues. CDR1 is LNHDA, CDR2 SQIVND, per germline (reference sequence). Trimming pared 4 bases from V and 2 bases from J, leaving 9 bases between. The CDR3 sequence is CASSTVETYEQYF. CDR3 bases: TGTGCCAGTAGTACGGTTGAAACCTACGAGCAGTACTTC.

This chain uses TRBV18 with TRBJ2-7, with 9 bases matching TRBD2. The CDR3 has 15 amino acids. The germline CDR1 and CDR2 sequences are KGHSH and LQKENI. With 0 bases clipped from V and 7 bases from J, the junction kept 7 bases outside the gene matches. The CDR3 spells CASSPPSAGGNEQYF. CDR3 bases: TGTGCCAGCTCACCACCCTCCGCGGGGGGGAATGAGCAGTACTTC.

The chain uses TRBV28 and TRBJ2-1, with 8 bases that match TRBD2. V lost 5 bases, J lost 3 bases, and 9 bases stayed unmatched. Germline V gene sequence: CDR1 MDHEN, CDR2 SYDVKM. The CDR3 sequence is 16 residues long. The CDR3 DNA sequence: TGTGCCAGCAGTACCCGTGGGGCGGGAGGCTACAATGAGCAGTTCTTC. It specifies CASSTRGAGGYNEQFF.

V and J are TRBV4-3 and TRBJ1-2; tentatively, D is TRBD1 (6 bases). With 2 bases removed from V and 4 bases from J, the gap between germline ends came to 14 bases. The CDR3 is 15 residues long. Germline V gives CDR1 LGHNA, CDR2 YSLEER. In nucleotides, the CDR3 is TGCGCCAGCAGCCAACAGGGGCTGAGTAGCTATGGCTACACCTTC. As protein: CASSQQGLSSYGYTF.

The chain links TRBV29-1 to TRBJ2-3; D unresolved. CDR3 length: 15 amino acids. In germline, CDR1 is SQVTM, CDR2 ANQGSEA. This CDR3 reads CSTNPLSLSTDTQYF. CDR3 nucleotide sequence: TGCAGTACTAATCCCCTGTCCCTTAGCACAGATACGCAGTATTTT.

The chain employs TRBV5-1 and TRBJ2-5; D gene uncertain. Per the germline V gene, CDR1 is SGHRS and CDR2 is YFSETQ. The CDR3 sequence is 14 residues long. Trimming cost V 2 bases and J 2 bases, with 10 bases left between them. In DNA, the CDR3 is TGCGCCAGCAGCTTAGCAGGTGGGCAAGAGACCCAGTACTTC. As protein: CASSLAGGQETQYF.

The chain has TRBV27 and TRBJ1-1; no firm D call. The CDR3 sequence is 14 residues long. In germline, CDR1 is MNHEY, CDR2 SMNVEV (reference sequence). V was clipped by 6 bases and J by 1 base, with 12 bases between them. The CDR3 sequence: CASRRITENTEAFF. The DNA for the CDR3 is TGTGCCAGCAGACGTATCACAGAGAACACTGAAGCTTTCTTT.

CDR3: CASSFPGSGLGDTQYF. DNA of the CDR3: TGTGCCAGCAGTTTTCCCGGGAGCGGGTTAGGGGATACGCAGTATTTT. This sequence joins TRBV28 and TRBJ2-3; possibly TRBD2 for D (6 bases). The V and J ends lost 3 bases and 6 bases respectively, with 19 bases between them. The CDR3 contains 16 residues. The germline gives CDR1 MDHEN, CDR2 SYDVKM.

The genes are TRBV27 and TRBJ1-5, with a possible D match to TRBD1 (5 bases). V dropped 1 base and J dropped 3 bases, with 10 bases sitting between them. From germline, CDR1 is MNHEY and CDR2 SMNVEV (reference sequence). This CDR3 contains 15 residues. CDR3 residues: CASSLLPGPNQPQHF. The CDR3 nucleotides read TGTGCCAGCAGTTTATTGCCAGGGCCCAATCAGCCCCAGCATTTT.

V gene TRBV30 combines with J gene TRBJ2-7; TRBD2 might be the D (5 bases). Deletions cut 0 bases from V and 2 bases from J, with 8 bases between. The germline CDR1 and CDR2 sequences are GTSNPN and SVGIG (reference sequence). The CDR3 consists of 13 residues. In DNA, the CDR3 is TGTGCCTGGAGTGTTTCACTAGCCTACGAGCAGTACTTC. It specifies CAWSVSLAYEQYF.

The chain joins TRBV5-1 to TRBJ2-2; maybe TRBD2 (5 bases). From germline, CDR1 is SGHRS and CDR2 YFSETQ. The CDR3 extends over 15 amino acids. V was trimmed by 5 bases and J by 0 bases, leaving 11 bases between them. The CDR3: CASRGTLANTGELFF. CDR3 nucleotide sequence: TGCGCCAGCAGAGGTACACTAGCGAACACCGGGGAGCTGTTTTTT.

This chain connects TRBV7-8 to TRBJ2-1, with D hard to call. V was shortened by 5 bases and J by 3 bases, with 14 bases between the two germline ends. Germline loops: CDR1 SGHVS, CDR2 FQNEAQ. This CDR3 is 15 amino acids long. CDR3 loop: CASSPSHKDYNEQFF. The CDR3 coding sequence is TGTGCCAGCAGCCCCTCCCACAAAGACTACAATGAGCAGTTCTTC.

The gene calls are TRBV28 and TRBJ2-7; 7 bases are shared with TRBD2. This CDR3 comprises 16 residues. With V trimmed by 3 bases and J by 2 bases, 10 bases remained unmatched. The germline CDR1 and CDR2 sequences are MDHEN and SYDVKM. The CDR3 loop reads CASSFRLTAGAYEQYF. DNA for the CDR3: TGTGCCAGCAGTTTTAGGCTAACGGCGGGGGCCTACGAGCAGTACTTC.

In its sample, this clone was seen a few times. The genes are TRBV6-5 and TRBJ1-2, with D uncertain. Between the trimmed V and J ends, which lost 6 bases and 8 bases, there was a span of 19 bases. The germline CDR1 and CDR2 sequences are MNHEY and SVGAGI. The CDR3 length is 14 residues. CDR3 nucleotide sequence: TGTGCCAGCAGCCCCCCGGGAGGGCAAATGGGCTACACCTTC. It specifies CASSPPGGQMGYTF.

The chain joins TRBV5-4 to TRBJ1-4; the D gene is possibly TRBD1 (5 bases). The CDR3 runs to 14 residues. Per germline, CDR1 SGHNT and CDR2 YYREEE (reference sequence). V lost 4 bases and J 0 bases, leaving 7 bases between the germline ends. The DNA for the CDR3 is TGTGCCAGCAGCCCGACAGCAACTAATGAAAAACTGTTTTTT. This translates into CASSPTATNEKLFF.

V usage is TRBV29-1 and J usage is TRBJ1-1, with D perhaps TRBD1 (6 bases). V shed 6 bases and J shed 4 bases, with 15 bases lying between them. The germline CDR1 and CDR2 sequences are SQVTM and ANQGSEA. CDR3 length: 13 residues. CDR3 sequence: CSVDLRGGTEAFF. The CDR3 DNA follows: TGCAGCGTAGACCTTAGAGGGGGCACTGAAGCTTTCTTT.

The CDR3: CASSLDITVQPQHF. CDR3 DNA sequence: TGTGCCAGTAGCCTTGACATTACGGTACAGCCCCAGCATTTT. The chain is built from TRBV19 and TRBJ1-5; the D is unclear. CDR1 LNHDA and CDR2 SQIVND come from the germline V gene (reference sequence). The CDR3 runs to 14 residues. The V end was cut by 6 bases, the J end by 7 bases, with 16 bases between.

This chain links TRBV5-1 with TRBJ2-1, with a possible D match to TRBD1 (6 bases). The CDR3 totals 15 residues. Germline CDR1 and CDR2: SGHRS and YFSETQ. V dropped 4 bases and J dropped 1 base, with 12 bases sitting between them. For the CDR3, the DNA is TGCGCCAGCAGCGCGGATGGACAGTCCTACAATGAGCAGTTCTTC. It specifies CASSADGQSYNEQFF.

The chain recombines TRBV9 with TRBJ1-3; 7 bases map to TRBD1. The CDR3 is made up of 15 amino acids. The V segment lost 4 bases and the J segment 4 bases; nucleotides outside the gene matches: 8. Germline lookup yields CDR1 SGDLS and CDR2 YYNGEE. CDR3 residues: CASSHSTGIGNTIYF. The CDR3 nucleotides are TGTGCCAGCAGCCATTCGACAGGGATAGGAAACACCATATATTTT.

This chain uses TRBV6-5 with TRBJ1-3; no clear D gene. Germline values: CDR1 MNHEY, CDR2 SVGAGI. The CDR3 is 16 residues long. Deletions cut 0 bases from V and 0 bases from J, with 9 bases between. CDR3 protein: CASSYSQASSGNTIYF. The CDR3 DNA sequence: TGTGCCAGCAGTTACTCTCAGGCGAGCTCTGGAAACACCATATATTTT.

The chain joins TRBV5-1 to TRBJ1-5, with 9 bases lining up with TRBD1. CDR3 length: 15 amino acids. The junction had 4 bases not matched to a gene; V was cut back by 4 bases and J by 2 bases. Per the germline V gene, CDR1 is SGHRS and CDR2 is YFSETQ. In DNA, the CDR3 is TGCGCCAGCAGCCCGGGACAGGGCGGCAATCAGCCCCAGCATTTT. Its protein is CASSPGQGGNQPQHF.

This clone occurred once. The DNA of the CDR3 is TGTGCCAGCAGCCAGCAGGTTCTAAACCCACTGTACTTC. Its translation is CASSQQVLNPLYF. The rearrangement joins TRBV14 to TRBJ2-7; D uncertain. The CDR3 runs to 13 residues. The V and J ends lost 3 bases and 12 bases respectively, with 18 bases between them. Germline CDR1 and CDR2: SGHDN and FVKESK. Filled out from reference TRBV14 and TRBJ2-7, the complete variable domain reads EAGVTQFPSHSVIEKGQTVTLRCDPISGHDNLYWYRRVMGKEIKFLLHFVKESKQDESGMPNNRFLAERTGGTYSTLKVQPAELEDSGVYFCASSQQVLNPLYFGPGTRLTVT.

The CDR3 DNA is TGTGCCACCAGCAGAGATAGGGGCTCCACGGTGCAGTACTTC. It codes for CATSRDRGSTVQYF. The genes are TRBV15 and TRBJ2-7; D is perhaps TRBD1 (5 bases). Deletions cut 0 bases from V and 9 bases from J, with 15 bases between. This CDR3 comprises 14 residues. Looked up from germline, CDR1 is LNHNV and CDR2 is YYDKDF (reference sequence).